This passage covers 25 T cell receptor beta chains from one sample sequenced in a study of metastatic and nonmetastatic thyroid tumors. TCRdb re-clonotyped the PCR reads through MiXCR. The repertoire has 11,000 to 15,000 clones, 23% of them found once; the top ten carry roughly 7.3%. Prior to thyroid surgery, none of the patients had received any treatment. Input material: blood. The origin of the receptors is a female donor with papillary thyroid cancer or a benign thyroid nodule (not recorded which). Some clones in this sample may be carry-over from other donors' samples.

In this sample, this clone is medium-sized. The V call is TRBV6-1, the J call TRBJ2-3; D is ambiguous. In germline, CDR1 is MNHNS, CDR2 SASEGT. The CDR3 contains 10 residues. V gave up 4 bases and J gave up 8 bases, with 4 bases separating them. CDR3 sequence reads: CASSGGTQYF. The CDR3 DNA reads TGTGCCAGCAGTGGAGGTACGCAGTATTTT.

This sequence joins TRBV6-1 and TRBJ2-7, with D unclear. V was shortened by 7 bases and J by 0 bases, with 10 bases between the two germline ends. Germline CDR1 is MNHNS and CDR2 is SASEGT. The CDR3 sequence is 13 residues long. The CDR3 here is CASIRLGSYEQYF. CDR3 DNA sequence: TGTGCCAGCATCCGATTAGGCTCCTACGAGCAGTACTTC.

Many counts were recorded for this clone. V is TRBV30 and J is TRBJ2-3, with TRBD1 as a possible D gene (7 bases). CDR1 and CDR2 (germline): GTSNPN, SVGIG (reference sequence). V lost 2 bases and J lost 4, with 19 bases in between. This CDR3 is 16 amino acids long. CDR3 residues: CAWSNVRGAFSDTQYF. The DNA of the CDR3 is TGTGCCTGGAGTAATGTCAGGGGGGCCTTTTCAGATACGCAGTATTTT.

The chain joins TRBV7-8 to TRBJ1-2, with TRBD1 matching over 8 bases. The CDR3 length is 16 residues. Per germline, CDR1 SGHVS and CDR2 FQNEAQ. V trimming: 3 bases; J trimming: 4 bases; junction bases outside the gene matches: 10. CDR3 protein: CASSLYIDRGVYGYTF. CDR3 DNA sequence: TGTGCCAGCAGCTTGTATATCGACAGGGGAGTCTATGGCTACACCTTC.

V is TRBV27 and J is TRBJ2-5; D is perhaps TRBD2 (7 bases). This CDR3 has 17 amino acids. The V gene lost 7 bases and the J gene lost 1 base, with 22 bases spanning the gap. Germline V gene lookup returns CDR1 MNHEY and CDR2 SMNVEV (reference sequence). CDR3 sequence: CASIKGMGGGRQETQYF. The CDR3 DNA follows: TGTGCCAGCATCAAGGGGATGGGAGGGGGGCGCCAAGAGACCCAGTACTTC.

This clone was seen ten or more times. This may be a read error, as it is one base from a much larger clone. The J gene is TRBJ2-7, the V gene TRBV6-1, with 8 bases fitting TRBD2. V gave up 6 bases and J gave up 4 bases; unmatched junction bases: 5. The CDR3 totals 13 residues. Germline V gene data show CDR1 as MNHNS and CDR2 as SASEGT. CDR3 amino acids: CASRSGLGYEQYF. The CDR3 DNA is TGTGCCAGCAGATCGGGACTAGGGTACGAGCAGTACTTC.

This clone is deemed medium-sized. The V and J genes are TRBV6-1 and TRBJ2-7, with D perhaps matching TRBD1 (6 bases). CDR1 MNHNS and CDR2 SASEGT come from the germline V gene. With 5 bases removed from V and 3 bases from J, the gap between germline ends came to 14 bases. This CDR3 region has 14 residues. CDR3 residues: CASSQDDRNYEQYF. The DNA of the CDR3 is TGTGCCAGCAGTCAAGACGACAGGAACTACGAGCAGTACTTC.

The chain is built from TRBV7-2 and TRBJ2-3, with TRBD2 matching 11 bases. The germline V gene encodes CDR1 SGHTA and CDR2 FQGNSA. The CDR3 sequence is 17 residues long. V gave up 5 bases and J gave up 4 bases; unmatched junction bases: 11. The CDR3 nucleotides are TGTGCCAGCAGCCATAGCGGGAGGGCCGCGAGGGCAGATACGCAGTATTTT. Translating gives CASSHSGRAARADTQYF.

This clone qualifies as medium-sized. In the same sample, other DNA sequences code for this CDR3. CDR3: CSARGDRGSYEQYF. The CDR3 coding sequence is TGCAGTGCTAGAGGGGACAGGGGTTCCTACGAGCAGTACTTC. This chain joins TRBV20-1 and TRBJ2-7; 10 nucleotides align to TRBD1. The CDR3 has 14 amino acids. V trimming: 1 base; J trimming: 1 base; junction bases outside the gene matches: 1. Germline V lookup: CDR1 DFQATT, CDR2 SNEGSKA (reference sequence).

This sequence joins TRBV20-1 and TRBJ2-7; 11 positions match TRBD1. Germline trimming cut 6 bases from V and 5 bases from J; bases unmatched to any gene: 9. Germline CDR1 reads DFQATT; CDR2 reads SNEGSKA (reference sequence). The length of the CDR3 is 14 residues. The CDR3 region has the DNA TGCAGTGCGGACAGGGGGCGGAGTGTGAACGAGCAGTACTTC. Translating gives CSADRGRSVNEQYF.

By share, this clone counts as medium-sized. The chain joins TRBV10-1 to TRBJ2-7, with 11 bases aligning to TRBD2. The germline CDR1 and CDR2 sequences are WNHNN and SYGVQD (reference sequence). Trimming cost V 0 bases and J 6 bases; bases outside gene matches: 4. The CDR3 covers 15 residues. CDR3 in amino acids: CASSESLAGGREQYF. Here the CDR3 DNA reads TGCGCCAGCAGTGAGTCGCTAGCGGGGGGACGCGAGCAGTACTTC.

This clone counts as medium-sized. This rearrangement joins TRBV19 to TRBJ2-1, with 14 bases matching TRBD2. The ends lost 3 bases at V and 6 bases at J; junction bases unmatched: 1. Germline lookup yields CDR1 LNHDA and CDR2 SQIVND (reference sequence). The CDR3 extends over 15 amino acids. CDR3 sequence (DNA): TGTGCCAGTAGTATCGGACTAGCGGGAGGCAATGAGCAGTTCTTC. It codes for CASSIGLAGGNEQFF.

This clone is a singleton in its sample. The chain combines TRBV20-1 with TRBJ2-3; possible D gene TRBD1, 6 bases. The CDR3 extends over 14 amino acids. The V and J ends lost 5 bases and 3 bases respectively, with 15 bases between them. Germline assignment: CDR1 DFQATT and CDR2 SNEGSKA (reference sequence). The CDR3 DNA sequence: TGCAGTGCTCTCGTTCAGGGGAAGACAGATACGCAGTATTTT. This sequence encodes CSALVQGKTDTQYF.

This clone came up many times. The chain uses TRBV20-1 and TRBJ2-2; no definite D call. The CDR3 spans 12 residues. Trimming removed 6 bases at V and 0 bases at J, with 5 bases between. Germline CDR1 is DFQATT and CDR2 is SNEGSKA (reference sequence). CDR3 bases: TGCAGTGCCTTAGCGAACACCGGGGAGCTGTTTTTT. Translating it yields CSALANTGELFF.

This rearrangement joins TRBV28 to TRBJ2-7; D gene unclear. V was clipped by 10 bases and J by 6 bases, with 19 bases between them. Germline V gives CDR1 MDHEN, CDR2 SYDVKM. The CDR3 contains 13 residues. The CDR3: CAIGRTNYVEQYF. The CDR3 DNA sequence: TGTGCCATCGGGCGAACTAACTACGTCGAGCAGTACTTC.

There are many counts of this clone. The V and J genes are TRBV9 and TRBJ1-4; 7 positions match TRBD1. Germline CDR1 SGDLS, CDR2 YYNGEE. The CDR3 contains 15 residues. The ends lost 3 bases at V and 0 bases at J; junction bases unmatched: 2. CDR3 amino acids: CASSAGTATNEKLFF. As DNA, the CDR3 is TGTGCCAGCAGCGCGGGGACAGCAACTAATGAAAAACTGTTTTTT.

By frequency in the sample, this clone is medium-sized. The V call is TRBV28, the J call TRBJ2-7; TRBD1 aligns across 8 bases. V shed 6 bases and J 6 bases; nucleotides not matched to a gene: 13. Germline values: CDR1 MDHEN, CDR2 SYDVKM. The CDR3 has 15 residues. The CDR3 sequence: CASRLRDRPSGEQYF. The DNA of the CDR3 is TGTGCCAGCAGACTCCGGGACAGGCCCTCGGGCGAGCAGTACTTC.

Details on this clone: A much larger clone differs from this one at a single base, so this may be a read error. This sequence joins TRBV11-2 and TRBJ2-6; D perhaps matches TRBD2 (6 bases). CDR3 length: 18 amino acids. CDR1 and CDR2 from the germline V gene are SGHAT and FQNNGV. V dropped 5 bases and J dropped 2 bases, with 19 bases sitting between them. As DNA, the CDR3 is TGTGCCAGCAGCCCTTGGGTATCGGGGGTCGCTGGGGCCAACGTCCTGACTTTC. This translates into CASSPWVSGVAGANVLTF.

The chain recombines TRBV20-1 with TRBJ2-3, with TRBD2 matching over 10 bases. The ends lost 6 bases at V and 1 base at J; junction bases unmatched: 1. Germline-derived CDR1 and CDR2 are DFQATT and SNEGSKA (reference sequence). This CDR3 region has 13 residues. The CDR3 sequence is CSAGTSGTDTQYF. CDR3 DNA sequence: TGCAGTGCCGGGACTAGCGGCACAGATACGCAGTATTTT.

In its sample, this clone is medium-sized. The genes are TRBV6-1 and TRBJ2-1; perhaps TRBD2 as D (5 bases). This CDR3 is 14 amino acids long. V was clipped by 7 bases and J by 0 bases, with 10 bases between them. Germline assignment: CDR1 MNHNS and CDR2 SASEGT. For the CDR3, the DNA is TGTGCCAGCATAAAAGCGGACTCCTACAATGAGCAGTTCTTC. It yields the protein CASIKADSYNEQFF.

This clone was counted at least ten times. The chain has TRBV19 and TRBJ1-1; D perhaps matches TRBD1 (6 bases). Germline V lookup: CDR1 LNHDA, CDR2 SQIVND (reference sequence). The CDR3 contains 15 residues. The V gene lost 5 bases and the J gene lost 0 bases, with 13 bases spanning the gap. CDR3 in DNA: TGTGCCAGTAGTGCTACTGGACAGATGAACACTGAAGCTTTCTTT. The encoded protein is CASSATGQMNTEAFF.

The genes are TRBV9 and TRBJ2-1; TRBD2 agrees at 8 bases. Trimming at V came to 2 bases and at J to 5 bases, leaving 12 bases not matched to a gene. The CDR3 totals 17 residues. CDR1 SGDLS and CDR2 YYNGEE come from the germline V gene. The CDR3 region has the DNA TGTGCCAGCAGCGTTTCCCCGGTCGCGGGGGGTCACAATGAGCAGTTCTTC. Encoded protein: CASSVSPVAGGHNEQFF.

There are a few counts of this clone. One end of the junction does not line up with germline, which may come from a read error. Other DNA sequences in this specimen translate into the identical CDR3. CDR3 residues: CASSPSALSTDTQYF. The CDR3 coding sequence is TGTGCCAGCTCACCATCGGCTCTCAGCACGGATACGCAGTATTTT. This chain joins TRBV18 and TRBJ2-3; D is unclear. CDR1 is KGHSH and CDR2 is LQKENI in the germline V gene. This CDR3 is 15 amino acids long.

The chain couples TRBV6-6 to TRBJ1-2; D call uncertain. Germline V gives CDR1 MNHNY, CDR2 SVGAGI (reference sequence). V shed 7 bases and J shed 2 bases, with 20 bases lying between them. The length of the CDR3 is 16 residues. CDR3 nucleotide sequence: TGTGCCAGCATTACCCCGTGCAGGTGTGTAAACTATGGCTACACCTTC. Residues: CASITPCRCVNYGYTF.

This clone has at least ten counts. This chain links TRBV7-6 with TRBJ2-1; D remains ambiguous. Looked up from germline, CDR1 is SGHVS and CDR2 is FNYEAQ. There are 13 residues in the CDR3. Trimming removed 2 bases from V and 6 bases from J, with 8 bases in between. The CDR3 DNA is TGTGCCAGCAGCTTATTTGAGAGCAATGAGCAGTTCTTC. Translating gives CASSLFESNEQFF.